This TCR beta chain was documented in a study of response to subunit inactivated influenza vaccine. Study results and caveats: It was suggested by the authors that few new T cells are recruited by each seasonal influenza vaccination.

This clonotype has just a few counts. The antigen is unknown. V lost 3 bases and J lost 6, with 6 bases in between. The CDR3 length is 12 residues. Germline V CDR1 and CDR2: SGHTA, FQGNSA. MiXCR, run by TCRdb on the RT-PCR reads, gives a single entry per CDR3 protein. Of under 850,000 distinct CDR3 sequences detected, around 20% appear once; the ten largest clones hold roughly 10%. Sample: PBMCs from blood, taken roughly 5 days after vaccination. The receptor was derived from a man aged 45-65 years who received an inactivated influenza vaccine. The chain is built from TRBV7-2 and TRBJ1-5, with a weak D call TRBD1 (5 bases). CDR3 loop: CASSLGPQPQHF. CDR3 sequence (DNA): TGTGCCAGCAGCTTGGGACCTCAGCCCCAGCATTTT.